The T cell receptor (beta chain) under discussion was sequenced for a study of blood T cell repertoires in COVID-19. For the study at large: COVID-19 samples from acute and convalescent phases originated in the United States, Italy and Spain. PBMCs, B-cell-depleted T cells, or T cells were the source of the cDNA or gDNA that made up the material.

Enrollment of patients from Seattle took place during active infection, with longitudinal follow-up. V shed 5 bases, J shed 5 bases, and the junction held 2 bases outside the gene matches. The CDR3 runs to 13 residues. Germline values: CDR1 MDHEN, CDR2 SYDVKM. In the original workflow: It was from reference gene primer amplification that nucleated cell counts were estimated. Sequencing was performed with immunoSEQ multiplex PCR; in TCRdb, only in-frame clones are kept and a portion is missing. That table is the source of V, J and clone size, and D and trimming were worked out from the DNA. The repertoire includes almost 400,000 clones, around 87% of them detected once, and 2.3% sits in the top ten.

The J gene is TRBJ1-2, the V gene TRBV28; TRBD1 aligns across 10 bases. This clonotype was sampled from a woman aged 55-69 years with COVID-19, enrolled during active disease. The material sequenced was peripheral blood. In nucleotides, the CDR3 is TGTGCCAGCAGTCCGGGACAGGGGTATGGCTACACCTTC. This translates into CASSPGQGYGYTF.